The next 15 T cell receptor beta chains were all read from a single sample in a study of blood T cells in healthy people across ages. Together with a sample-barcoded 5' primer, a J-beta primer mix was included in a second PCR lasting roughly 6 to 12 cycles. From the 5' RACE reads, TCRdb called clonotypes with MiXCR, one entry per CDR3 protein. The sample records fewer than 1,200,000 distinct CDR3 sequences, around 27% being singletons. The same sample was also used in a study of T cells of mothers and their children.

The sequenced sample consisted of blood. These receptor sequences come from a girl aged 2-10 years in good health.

In DNA form, the CDR3 reads TGTGCCAGCAAGGGACAGGGTAAAGGAAGGGCTAATGAAAAACTGTTTTTT. Its protein product is CASKGQGKGRANEKLFF. The V and J genes are TRBV7-2 and TRBJ1-4; 9 bases agree with TRBD1. Trimming cost V 7 bases and J 3 bases; bases outside gene matches: 12. The V gene's germline CDR1 is SGHTA and CDR2 FQGNSA. The CDR3 is made up of 17 amino acids.

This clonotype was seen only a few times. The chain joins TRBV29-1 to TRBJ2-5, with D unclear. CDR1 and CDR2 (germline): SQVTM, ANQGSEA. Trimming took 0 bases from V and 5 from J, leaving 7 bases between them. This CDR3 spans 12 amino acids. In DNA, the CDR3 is TGCAGCGTTGAAGATGACGAGGAGACCCAGTACTTC. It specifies CSVEDDEETQYF.

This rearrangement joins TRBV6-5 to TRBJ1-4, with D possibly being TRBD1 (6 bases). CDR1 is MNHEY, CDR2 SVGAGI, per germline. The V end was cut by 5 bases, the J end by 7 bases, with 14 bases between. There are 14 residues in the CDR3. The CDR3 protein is CASSRGRGSEKLFF. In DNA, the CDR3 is TGTGCCAGCAGTCGCGGTAGGGGGAGTGAAAAACTGTTTTTT.

The CDR3 loop reads CASRSGGGEEKLFF. CDR3 bases: TGTGCCAGCAGATCAGGGGGCGGGGAAGAAAAACTGTTTTTT. The rearrangement uses TRBV11-2 and TRBJ1-4, with 8 bases that match TRBD1. The V gene end was trimmed by 6 bases and the J gene end by 8 bases; junction bases not matched to a gene: 8. The germline gives CDR1 SGHAT, CDR2 FQNNGV. This CDR3 region has 14 residues. Variable domain in full (rest from reference TRBV11-2 and TRBJ1-4): EAGVAQSPRYKIIEKRQSVAFWCNPISGHATLYWYQQILGQGPKLLIQFQNNGVVDDSQLPKDRFSAERLKGVDSTLKIQPAKLEDSAVYLCASRSGGGEEKLFFGSGTQLSVL.

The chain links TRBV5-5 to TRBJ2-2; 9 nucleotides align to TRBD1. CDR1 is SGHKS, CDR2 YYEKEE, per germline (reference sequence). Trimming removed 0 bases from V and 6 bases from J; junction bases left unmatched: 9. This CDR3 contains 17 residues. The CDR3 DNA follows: TGTGCCAGCAGCTTGGCCCCGGGACAGGGCAAAGCCGGGGAGCTGTTTTTT. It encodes CASSLAPGQGKAGELFF.

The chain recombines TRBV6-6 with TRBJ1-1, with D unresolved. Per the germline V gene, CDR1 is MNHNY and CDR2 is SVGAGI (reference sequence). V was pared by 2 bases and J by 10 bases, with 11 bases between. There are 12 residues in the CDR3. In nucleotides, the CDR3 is TGTGCCAGCAGTTACGATGGGCTAGGAGCTTTCTTT. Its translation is CASSYDGLGAFF.

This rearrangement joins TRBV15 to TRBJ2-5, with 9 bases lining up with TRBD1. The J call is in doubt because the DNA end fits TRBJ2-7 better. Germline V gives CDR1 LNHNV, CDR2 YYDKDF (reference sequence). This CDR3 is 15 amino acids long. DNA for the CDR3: TGTGCCACCAGCCGCCCGGGACAGGGTCTATACGAGCAGTACTTC. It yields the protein CATSRPGQGLYEQYF.

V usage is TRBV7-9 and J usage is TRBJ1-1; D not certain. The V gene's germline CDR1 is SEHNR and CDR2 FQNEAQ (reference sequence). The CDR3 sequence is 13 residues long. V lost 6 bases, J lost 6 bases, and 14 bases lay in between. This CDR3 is CASSLTPDAEAFF. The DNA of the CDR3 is TGTGCCAGCAGTCTCACCCCGGACGCTGAAGCTTTCTTT.

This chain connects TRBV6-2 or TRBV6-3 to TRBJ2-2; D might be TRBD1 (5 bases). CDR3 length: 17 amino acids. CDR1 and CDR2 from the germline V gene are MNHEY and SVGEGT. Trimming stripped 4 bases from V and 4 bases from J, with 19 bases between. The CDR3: CASSSGLWRRGTGELFF. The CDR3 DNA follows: TGTGCCAGCAGTTCCGGGCTTTGGAGAAGGGGCACCGGGGAGCTGTTTTTT.

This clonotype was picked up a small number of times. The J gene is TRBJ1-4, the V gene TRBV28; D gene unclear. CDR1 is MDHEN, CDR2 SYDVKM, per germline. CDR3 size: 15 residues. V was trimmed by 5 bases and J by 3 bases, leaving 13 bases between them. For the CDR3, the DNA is TGTGCCAGCAGTACCAAATCCGGGGCTAATGAAAAACTGTTTTTT. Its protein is CASSTKSGANEKLFF.

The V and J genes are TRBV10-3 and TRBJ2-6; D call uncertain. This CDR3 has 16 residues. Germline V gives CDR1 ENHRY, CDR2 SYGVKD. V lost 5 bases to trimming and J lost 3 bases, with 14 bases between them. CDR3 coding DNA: TGTGCCATCAGTTCCTTGGCCCGTAGTGGGGCCAACGTCCTGACTTTC. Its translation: CAISSLARSGANVLTF.

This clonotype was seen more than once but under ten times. The DNA for the CDR3 is TGCAGTGCTAGCAGGGACAGGGGAAATGACTACGAGCAGTACTTC. Encoded protein: CSASRDRGNDYEQYF. This chain joins TRBV20-1 and TRBJ2-7; 10 nucleotides line up with TRBD1. The CDR3 is 15 amino acids. J lost 3 bases, V lost 3 bases, and 8 bases had no gene match. The germline gives CDR1 DFQATT, CDR2 SNEGSKA (reference sequence).

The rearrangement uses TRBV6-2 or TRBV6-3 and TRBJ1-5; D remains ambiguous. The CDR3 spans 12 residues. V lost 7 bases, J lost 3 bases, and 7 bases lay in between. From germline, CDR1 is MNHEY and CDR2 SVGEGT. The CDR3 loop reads CASNGVNQPQHF. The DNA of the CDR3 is TGTGCCAGCAACGGGGTCAATCAGCCCCAGCATTTT.

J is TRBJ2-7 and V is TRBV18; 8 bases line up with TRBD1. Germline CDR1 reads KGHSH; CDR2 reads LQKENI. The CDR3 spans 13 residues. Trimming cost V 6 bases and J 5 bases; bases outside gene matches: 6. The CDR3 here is CASSPDRVHEQYF. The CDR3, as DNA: TGTGCCAGCTCCCCGGACAGGGTCCACGAGCAGTACTTC. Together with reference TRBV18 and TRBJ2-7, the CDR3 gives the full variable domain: NAGVMQNPRHLVRRRGQEARLRCSPMKGHSHVYWYRQLPEEGLKFMVYLQKENIIDESGMPKERFSAEFPKEGPSILRIQQVVRGDSAAYFCASSPDRVHEQYFGPGTRLTVT.

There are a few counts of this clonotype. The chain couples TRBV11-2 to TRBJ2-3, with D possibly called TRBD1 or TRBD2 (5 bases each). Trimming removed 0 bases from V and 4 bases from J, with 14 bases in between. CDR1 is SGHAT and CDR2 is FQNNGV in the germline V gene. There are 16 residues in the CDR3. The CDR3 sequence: CASSLEGAATADTQYF. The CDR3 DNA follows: TGTGCCAGCAGCTTAGAGGGAGCAGCGACAGCAGATACGCAGTATTTT.